These 5 T cell receptor beta chains were all obtained from the same sample, sequenced in a study of vaccination and CD4 T cells after COVID-19. Treatment specified: 10-day PBMC culture with coronavirus spike peptide pools or control peptides (ViraFEST assay). The Oncomine TCR Beta short-read assay sequenced DNA from cultured CD4+ T cells. TCRdb re-analysed the PCR reads in MiXCR, keeping a single row per CDR3 protein. Of fewer than 6,500 distinct CDR3 sequences listed, under 60% are singletons. No antigen has been assigned to these receptors. Sequencing input: CD4+ T cells from blood, cultured in vitro. Source of these receptors: a human donor who had recovered from COVID-19.

By frequency in the sample, this clonotype is large. The chain uses TRBV28 and TRBJ2-7; D is uncertain. CDR1 and CDR2 (germline): MDHEN, SYDVKM. The V end lost 2 bases, the J end lost 2 bases, and 4 bases lay between the germline ends. The CDR3 is 12 amino acids. DNA for the CDR3: TGTGCCAGCAGTTTAGTCCCCTACGAGCAGTACTTC. It yields the protein CASSLVPYEQYF.

A single count supports this clonotype. The chain carries TRBV7-2 and TRBJ1-3, with D tentatively TRBD1 (5 bases). Trimming cost V 5 bases and J 7 bases, with 15 bases left between them. There are 14 residues in the CDR3. The germline V gene encodes CDR1 SGHTA and CDR2 FQGNSA. Written as DNA, the CDR3 is TGTGCCAGCAGCCCCGGACACATCGTCAACACCATATATTTT. This translates into CASSPGHIVNTIYF.

The J gene is TRBJ2-2, the V gene TRBV7-2, with D possibly being TRBD2 (7 bases). V was trimmed by 10 bases and J by 5 bases, leaving 11 bases between them. The germline gives CDR1 SGHTA, CDR2 FQGNSA. The CDR3 runs 12 residues. The CDR3 reads CAMGGQTGELFF. The CDR3 DNA sequence: TGTGCCATGGGGGGGCAGACCGGGGAGCTGTTTTTT.

This clonotype was recorded a few times. This chain links TRBV20-1 with TRBJ1-4; D remains unclear. The CDR3 is made up of 13 amino acids. V was pared by 1 base and J by 3 bases, with 6 bases between. CDR1 DFQATT and CDR2 SNEGSKA come from the germline V gene (reference sequence). In nucleotides, the CDR3 is TGCAGTGCTAGAGCAGGTGCTAATGAAAAACTGTTTTTT. It specifies CSARAGANEKLFF.

J is TRBJ1-4 and V is TRBV6-1; no definite D call. The germline V gene encodes CDR1 MNHNS and CDR2 SASEGT. Trimming shortened V by 6 bases and J by 8 bases, and 16 bases separated the two germline ends. The CDR3 has 14 amino acids. CDR3 DNA sequence: TGTGCCAGCAGCCCGGCTGTTCGGGAGGAAAAACTGTTTTTT. The encoded protein is CASSPAVREEKLFF.